This TCR beta chain was retrieved from a study of blood T cell repertoires in COVID-19. Across the study: There were acute and convalescent COVID-19 samples, and they came from the United States, Italy and Spain. PBMCs, B-cell-depleted T cells, or T cells were the source of the cDNA or gDNA that made up the material.

Original analysis: Reference gene primers were amplified, and this amplification served to estimate nucleated cell counts. The method was immunoSEQ multiplex PCR; TCRdb's version includes in-frame clones alone and lacks a portion of them. For V, J and clone size, that table is used; D and trimming come from the DNA. This table holds 200,000 to 250,000 clones, roughly nine tenths found once. V lost 0 bases and J 0 bases, leaving 7 bases between the germline ends. CDR1 and CDR2 from the germline V gene are SGDLS and YYNGEE. CDR3 size: 14 residues. The chain has TRBV9 and TRBJ2-7; D not resolved. The sequenced sample was peripheral blood. The clonotype comes from a man in his sixties who had recovered from COVID-19. CDR3 coding DNA: TGTGCCAGCAGCGTAGATCCCAGCTCCTACGAGCAGTACTTC. Translation: CASSVDPSSYEQYF. Variable domain in full (rest from reference TRBV9 and TRBJ2-7): DSGVTQTPKHLITATGQRVTLRCSPRSGDLSVYWYQQSLDQGLQFLIQYYNGEERAKGNILERFSAQQFPDLHSELNLSSLELGDSALYFCASSVDPSSYEQYFGPGTRLTVT.